A selection of T cell receptor beta chains follows, all from one sample in a study of lymphopenia after photon versus proton radiotherapy. Repertoires were generated with immunoSEQ multiplex PCR, while TCRdb's copy carries only in-frame clones and drops some. The table records some 25,000 clones, 85% of them present only once. Material: peripheral blood, obtained from a patient treated with photon-based radiotherapy. These receptors were obtained from a man under 40 with gastric cancer. Each CDR3 is given with its conserved first and last residue. Fields, in order: J gene, V gene, CDR3 protein.

J gene: TRBJ2-1; V gene: TRBV9; CDR3 protein: CASSSGERFGQFF
J gene: TRBJ1-2; V gene: TRBV7-2; CDR3 protein: CASSSVSSGGGYTF
J gene: TRBJ1-5; V gene: TRBV5-8; CDR3 protein: CASSGVGYSNQPQHF
J gene: TRBJ2-3; V gene: TRBV15; CDR3 protein: CATSFRLAGTDTQYF
J gene: TRBJ1-4; V gene: TRBV19; CDR3 protein: CASSMRDDYEKLFF
J gene: TRBJ2-3; V gene: TRBV2; CDR3 protein: CASRRESRDTQYF
J gene: TRBJ2-5; V gene: TRBV5-1; CDR3 protein: CASSLGLQETQYF
J gene: TRBJ2-4; V gene: TRBV27; CDR3 protein: CASSLTTGASKNIQYF
J gene: TRBJ2-7; V gene: TRBV5-1; CDR3 protein: CASTSGGSIDEQYF
J gene: TRBJ1-5; V gene: TRBV19; CDR3 protein: CASSNREYNQPQHF
J gene: TRBJ2-5; V gene: TRBV7-6; CDR3 protein: CASSLRIQETQYF
J gene: TRBJ2-1; V gene: TRBV29-1; CDR3 protein: CSVERPSGESSYNEQFF
J gene: TRBJ1-5; V gene: TRBV7-2; CDR3 protein: CASSLIGVGPYSNQPQHF
J gene: TRBJ1-1; V gene: TRBV11-2; CDR3 protein: CASSSPSPGTGTTEAFF
J gene: TRBJ1-1; V gene: TRBV18; CDR3 protein: CASSPPNRLNTEAFF
J gene: TRBJ2-2; V gene: TRBV7-8; CDR3 protein: CASSTRQGAYTGELFF
J gene: TRBJ2-2; V gene: TRBV5-1; CDR3 protein: CASSLAGDRRTGELFF
J gene: TRBJ2-5; V gene: TRBV7-2; CDR3 protein: CASSLGSAGQETQYF
J gene: TRBJ1-1; V gene: TRBV6-6; CDR3 protein: CASGWGNTEAFF
J gene: TRBJ2-5; V gene: TRBV7-2; CDR3 protein: CASSFPGTHNYF
J gene: TRBJ2-7; V gene: TRBV6-1; CDR3 protein: CASSDGTPGQGIYEQYF
J gene: TRBJ2-3; V gene: TRBV6-4; CDR3 protein: CASSGGTTTLGTDTQYF
J gene: TRBJ1-6; V gene: TRBV9; CDR3 protein: CASSAGTAGNSPLHF
J gene: TRBJ1-4; V gene: TRBV7-8; CDR3 protein: CASSPGRIRGDEKLFF
J gene: TRBJ2-1; V gene: TRBV7-3; CDR3 protein: CASSLTGTGADSYNEQFF
J gene: TRBJ1-5; V gene: TRBV7-3; CDR3 protein: CASSTRSGGSNQPQHF
J gene: TRBJ2-5; V gene: TRBV5-8; CDR3 protein: CASSRAVQETQYF
J gene: TRBJ2-7; V gene: TRBV15; CDR3 protein: CATSRGPNEQYF
J gene: TRBJ2-5; V gene: TRBV6-6; CDR3 protein: CASSFGDAKETQYF
J gene: TRBJ2-7; V gene: TRBV5-1; CDR3 protein: CASSLEGGGYEQYF
J gene: TRBJ2-6; V gene: TRBV27; CDR3 protein: CASSRGQSTTGANVLTF
J gene: TRBJ2-1; V gene: TRBV6-6; CDR3 protein: CALRKGEYNEQFF
J gene: TRBJ1-2; V gene: TRBV18; CDR3 protein: CASSLGEGYTF
J gene: TRBJ2-7; V gene: TRBV20-1; CDR3 protein: CSALTGDEQYF
J gene: TRBJ1-5; V gene: TRBV23-1; CDR3 protein: CASSGRPQPQHF
J gene: TRBJ2-3; V gene: TRBV11-3; CDR3 protein: CASSLAGGRTQYF
J gene: TRBJ2-1; V gene: TRBV5-6; CDR3 protein: CASSDKPSPYNEQFF
J gene: TRBJ1-4; V gene: TRBV5-8; CDR3 protein: CASSRFSTGGKEKLFF
J gene: TRBJ2-5; V gene: TRBV28; CDR3 protein: CASSLGTDAPKTQYF
J gene: TRBJ2-1; V gene: TRBV4-1; CDR3 protein: CASSQARAGYEQFF
J gene: TRBJ1-1; V gene: TRBV18; CDR3 protein: CASSPKRTETEAFF
J gene: TRBJ2-7; V gene: TRBV6-5; CDR3 protein: CASSNWPGQTYEQYF
J gene: TRBJ2-3; V gene: TRBV10-2; CDR3 protein: CASSEGESTYTDTQYF
J gene: TRBJ1-4; V gene: TRBV7-2; CDR3 protein: CASTLGGQGDEKLFF
J gene: TRBJ2-7; V gene: TRBV11-2; CDR3 protein: CASSLAWTGGPYEQYF
J gene: TRBJ2-5; V gene: TRBV7-2; CDR3 protein: CASSLGQGAETQYF
J gene: TRBJ2-3; V gene: TRBV7-9; CDR3 protein: CASRLGTLAISTDTQYF